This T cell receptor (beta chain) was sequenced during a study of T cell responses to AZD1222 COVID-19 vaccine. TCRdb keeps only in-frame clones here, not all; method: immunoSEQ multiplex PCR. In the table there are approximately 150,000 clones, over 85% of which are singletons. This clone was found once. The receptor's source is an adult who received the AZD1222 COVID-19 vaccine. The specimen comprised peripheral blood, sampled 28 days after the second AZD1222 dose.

CDR3 loop: CASSIRQGNQRTEAFF. The CDR3 region has the DNA TGTGCCAGTAGTATAAGACAGGGGAATCAGCGCACTGAAGCTTTCTTT. The chain uses TRBV19 and TRBJ1-1; 8 bases map to TRBD1. This CDR3 contains 16 residues. The ends lost 2 bases at V and 4 bases at J; junction bases unmatched: 9. Germline loops: CDR1 LNHDA, CDR2 SQIVND (reference sequence).